Reported below is one T cell receptor (beta chain). Its antigen is currently unknown. Sequence at one end of the junction differs from germline and may be a read error. The record originates from a study of T cell repertoires in cytomegalovirus infection. In the study overall: Used in the study were CMV epitopes, some recently identified and HLA-C-restricted, others well-studied and HLA-B-restricted.

Germline CDR1 SGHTA, CDR2 FQGNSA. The CDR3 runs 12 residues. General study points: HLA-C-restricted CMV clonotypes gave the most frequent clonotype in two of eight donors. Cumulative frequency (of public TCR beta family members) identified carriers of CMV plus the relevant HLA.

TCRdb fed the reads into MiXCR, producing one record per CDR3 protein. The table includes hundreds of thousands of distinct CDR3 sequences, 32% detected once. This chain uses TRBV7-2 with TRBJ1-1; 9 positions agree with TRBD1. The sequencing used cultured CD8+ T cells from PBMCs, collected from culture after CMV antigen stimulation. This TCR was sampled from a human donor in good health (CMV status not recorded). Some clones in this sample may be carry-over from other donors' samples. The CDR3 bases are TGTGCCAGCAGGAGGGACAGGGCTGACGCTTTCTTT. Translating it yields CASRRDRADAFF.